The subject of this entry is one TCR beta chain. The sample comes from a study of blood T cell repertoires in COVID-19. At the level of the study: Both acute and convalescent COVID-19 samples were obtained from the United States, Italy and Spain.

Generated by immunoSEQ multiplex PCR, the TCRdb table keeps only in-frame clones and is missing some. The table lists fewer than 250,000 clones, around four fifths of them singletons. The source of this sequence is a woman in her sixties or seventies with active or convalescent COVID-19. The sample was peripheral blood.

The CDR3 region is CASSIPGDRGRYNEQFF. CDR3 in DNA: TGTGCCAGTAGTATTCCGGGAGACAGGGGCAGGTACAATGAGCAGTTCTTC. V usage is TRBV19 and J usage is TRBJ2-1, with 8 bases lining up with TRBD1. This CDR3 contains 17 residues. After removal of 3 bases from V and 4 bases from J, the junction contained 11 bases not matched to a gene. Germline V gene data show CDR1 as LNHDA and CDR2 as SQIVND (reference sequence).